This T cell receptor (beta chain) was captured by sequencing in a study of cytomegalovirus exposure and HLA in healthy donors. Findings and limits, study-wide: About 87% or about 30% of the time was how often most TCR beta V segments were productive, according to an earlier analysis. Sequencing depth roughly uniform across donors was assumed in presence/absence analyses. TCR beta chains numbering roughly 150 were designated cytomegalovirus-associated. A later analysis linked a missense DCLRE1C variant to TCR beta V- and J-gene trimming.

This clone was counted once. The antigen remains undetermined. PCR primers comprised 60 Vbeta and 13 Jbeta primers. The method was immunoSEQ multiplex PCR; TCRdb's version includes in-frame clones alone and lacks a portion of them. The table has fewer than 150,000 clones, 80% seen once. Trimming took 6 bases from V and 4 from J, leaving 15 bases between them. Germline V gives CDR1 SGHVS, CDR2 FQNEAQ. The CDR3 covers 14 residues. The clonotype was recovered from a man aged 30 to 39 in good health and CMV-seronegative. The chain links TRBV7-8 to TRBJ1-1, with D tentatively TRBD1 (5 bases). The sequenced sample consisted of PBMCs. CDR3 DNA: TGTGCCAGCAGTTCTACCTGGGGCGGCACTGAAGCTTTCTTT. Translation: CASSSTWGGTEAFF.